This is a list of T cell receptor beta chains from one sample in a study of blood T cells in healthy people across ages. Each CDR3 protein gets one entry after TCRdb re-called the 5' RACE reads with MiXCR. The data show more than 800,000 distinct CDR3 sequences, with less than 35% seen just once and 15% to 20% held by the top ten. The specimen was blood. These receptors all come from a woman older than 75 in good health. The CDR3 runs from the conserved cysteine through the conserved F or W. D genes are given only for firm matches. The size field is filled for only some rows; it gives once, few, many or a size class.

>once|TRBJ2-3|NA|TRBV3-1
TGTGCCAGCAGCTTAAACTCGCAATCGTCGCAGTATTTT
CASSLNSQSSQYF
>many|TRBJ2-7|TRBD1|TRBV10-3
TGTGCCATCAGTGAGCCGTATAAGGGACAGGGGGGTGACGAGCAGTACTTC
CAISEPYKGQGGDEQYF
>few|TRBJ2-5|NA|TRBV5-1
TGCGCCAGCAGCTTCGGTAGAACGGACCAAGAGACCCAGTACTTC
CASSFGRTDQETQYF
>NA|TRBJ1-3|NA|TRBV10-3
TGTGCCATCAGTGACACAGGGGGAAACACCATATATTTT
CAISDTGGNTIYF
>few|TRBJ1-6|TRBD1|TRBV5-1
TGCGCCAGCAGCCGGGACAGGCCTAATTCACCCCTCCACTTT
CASSRDRPNSPLHF
>NA|TRBJ2-3|NA|TRBV7-2
TGTGCCAGCAGCTGGGCTAACACAGATACGCAGTATTTT
CASSWANTDTQYF
>NA|TRBJ2-2|NA|TRBV2
TGTGCCAGCAGTGAGTACGGCAGAGCGAACACCGGGGAGCTGTTTTTT
CASSEYGRANTGELFF
>many|TRBJ2-4|TRBD1|TRBV18
TGTGCCAGCTCCTCAACAGGGGCCGGAGAGGAAAACATTCAGTACTTC
CASSSTGAGEENIQYF
>many|TRBJ2-5|NA|TRBV15
TGTGCCACCAGCAGAGCCACCCGGCAGGGGGAGACCCAGTACTTC
CATSRATRQGETQYF
>many|TRBJ2-1|TRBD2|TRBV7-9
TGTGCCAGCAGCTTAGCCGGCCGACTAGCGGTCTACAATGAGCAGTTCTTC
CASSLAGRLAVYNEQFF
>NA|TRBJ2-2|TRBD2|TRBV12-3/TRBV12-4
TGTGCCAGCAGAGAGAGCGGGGGGCCCACCGGGGAGCTGTTTTTT
CASRESGGPTGELFF
>many|TRBJ2-5|NA|TRBV12-1
TGTGCCAGCAGCCCCATGGGGGCCCAAGAGACCCAGTACTTC
CASSPMGAQETQYF
>few|TRBJ2-1|NA|TRBV7-2
TGTGCCAGCAGCTTAGGAGAACTCAATGAGCAGTTCTTC
CASSLGELNEQFF
>NA|TRBJ2-1|NA|TRBV19
TGTGCCAGTAGTATAGTATTGGTTTCAGGCAATGAGCAGTTCTTC
CASSIVLVSGNEQFF
>few|TRBJ2-3|TRBD2|TRBV20-1
TGCAGTGCCCGGACTAGCGGGGGGCTGGGAAGGGATACGCAGTATTTT
CSARTSGGLGRDTQYF
>few|TRBJ2-7|TRBD2|TRBV18
TGTGCCAGCTCACGCGGACTAGCGATATACGAGCAGTACTTC
CASSRGLAIYEQYF
>NA|TRBJ2-7|NA|TRBV20-1
TGCAGTGCTAGAGCCGAGAACTCCTACGAGCAGTACTTC
CSARAENSYEQYF
>few|TRBJ1-6|TRBD1|TRBV27
TGTGCCAGCAGTCCTAAGACAGGGGCTCCTACTAATTCACCCCTCCACTTT
CASSPKTGAPTNSPLHF
>once|TRBJ2-5|NA|TRBV27
TGTGCCAGCAGTTTATCGACCCTCATCAAAGAGACCCAGTACTTC
CASSLSTLIKETQYF
>many|TRBJ1-1|NA|TRBV5-1
TGCGCCAGCAGCTCGGGGGACCTTAACACTGAAGCTTTCTTT
CASSSGDLNTEAFF
>many|TRBJ2-3|TRBD2|TRBV6-1
TGTGCCAGCAGCGCGCGACTAGCGGGGGGGAAGGCAGATACGCAGTATTTT
CASSARLAGGKADTQYF
>many|TRBJ2-7|TRBD1|TRBV20-1
TGCAGTGCTAGACGAACAGGGGCCCAGGTTCGGAGAACCTACGAGCAGTACTTC
CSARRTGAQVRRTYEQYF
>many|TRBJ1-5|NA|TRBV20-1
TGCAGTGCCGTCACAGTTAATCAGCCCCAGCATTTT
CSAVTVNQPQHF
>many|TRBJ2-3|TRBD2|TRBV12-3/TRBV12-4
TGTGCCAGCAGTTTCAGACTAGCGGGGGGGGTAAGCACAGATACGCAGTATTTT
CASSFRLAGGVSTDTQYF
>NA|TRBJ1-1|TRBD1|TRBV11-1
TGTGCCAGCAGCTCCGGCATGGACAGGGGCGTTGAAGCTTTCTTT
CASSSGMDRGVEAFF
>many|TRBJ2-1|NA|TRBV10-3
TGTGCCATCAGCTCACCCCTGGCCGATGAGCAGTTCTTC
CAISSPLADEQFF
>few|TRBJ2-7|TRBD1|TRBV28
TGTGCCAGCAGTCCCAGACAGGGGTGGCAGTACTTC
CASSPRQGWQYF
>many|TRBJ2-5|TRBD2|TRBV7-6
TGTGCCAGCAGCTTAGCGTCCGGGGGGGCAGGATGGGAGACCCAGTACTTC
CASSLASGGAGWETQYF